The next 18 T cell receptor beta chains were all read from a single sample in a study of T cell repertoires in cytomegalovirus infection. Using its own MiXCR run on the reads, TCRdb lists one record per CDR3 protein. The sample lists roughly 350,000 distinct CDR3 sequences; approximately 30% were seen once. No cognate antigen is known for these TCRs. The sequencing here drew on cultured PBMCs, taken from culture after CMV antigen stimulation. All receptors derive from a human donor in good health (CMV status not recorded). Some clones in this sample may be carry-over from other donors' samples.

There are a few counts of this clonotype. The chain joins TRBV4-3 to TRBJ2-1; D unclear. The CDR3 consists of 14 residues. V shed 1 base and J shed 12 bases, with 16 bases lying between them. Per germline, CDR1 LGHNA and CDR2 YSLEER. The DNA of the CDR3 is TGCGCCAGCAGCCAAGGGTCGGCTCCTTCTTCGCAGTTCTTC. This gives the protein CASSQGSAPSSQFF.

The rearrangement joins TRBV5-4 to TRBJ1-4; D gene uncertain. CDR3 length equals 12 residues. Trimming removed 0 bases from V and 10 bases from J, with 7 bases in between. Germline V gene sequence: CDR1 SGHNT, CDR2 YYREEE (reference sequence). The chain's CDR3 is CASSLVAGKLFF. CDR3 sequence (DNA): TGTGCCAGCAGCTTGGTGGCCGGAAAACTGTTTTTT. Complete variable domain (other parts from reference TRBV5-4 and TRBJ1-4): ETGVTQSPTHLIKTRGQQVTLRCSSQSGHNTVSWYQQALGQGPQFIFQYYREEENGRGNFPPRFSGLQFPNYSSELNVNALELDDSALYLCASSLVAGKLFFGSGTQLSVL.

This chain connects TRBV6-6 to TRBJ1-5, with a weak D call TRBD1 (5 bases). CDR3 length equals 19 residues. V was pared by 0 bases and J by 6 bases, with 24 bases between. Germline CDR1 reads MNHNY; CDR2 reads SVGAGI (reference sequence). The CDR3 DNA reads TGTGCCAGCAGTTACTCGAAGATTGCCGGGGCAGTTGGGGCTCAGCCCCAGCATTTT. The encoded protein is CASSYSKIAGAVGAQPQHF.

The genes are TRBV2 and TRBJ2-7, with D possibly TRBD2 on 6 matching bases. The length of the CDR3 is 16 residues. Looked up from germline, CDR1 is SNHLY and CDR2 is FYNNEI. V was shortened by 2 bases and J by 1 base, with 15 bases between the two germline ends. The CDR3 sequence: CASSELRRDKSYEQYV. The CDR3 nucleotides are TGTGCCAGCAGTGAATTGAGGCGGGATAAATCCTACGAGCAGTACGTC.

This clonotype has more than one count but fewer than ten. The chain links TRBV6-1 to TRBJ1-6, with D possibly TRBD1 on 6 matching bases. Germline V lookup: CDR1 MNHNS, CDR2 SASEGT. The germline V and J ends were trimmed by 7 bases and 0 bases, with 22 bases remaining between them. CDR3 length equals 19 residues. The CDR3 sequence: CASTERDTVGSSYNSPLHF. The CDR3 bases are TGTGCCAGCACCGAGCGGGACACCGTAGGCAGCTCCTATAATTCACCCCTCCACTTT.

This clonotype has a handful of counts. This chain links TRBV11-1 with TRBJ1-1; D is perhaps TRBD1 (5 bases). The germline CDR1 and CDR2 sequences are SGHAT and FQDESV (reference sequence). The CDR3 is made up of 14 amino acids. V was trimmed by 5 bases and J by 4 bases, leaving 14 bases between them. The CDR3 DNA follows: TGTGCCAGCAGCCTCCAGGGTACGGCCACTGAAGCTTTCTTT. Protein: CASSLQGTATEAFF.

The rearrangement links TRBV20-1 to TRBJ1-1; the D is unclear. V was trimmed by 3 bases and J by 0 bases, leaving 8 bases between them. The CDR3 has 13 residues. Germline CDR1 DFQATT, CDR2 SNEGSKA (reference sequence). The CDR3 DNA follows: TGCAGTGCTAGTCGTGGGATGAACACTGAAGCTTTCTTT. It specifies CSASRGMNTEAFF.

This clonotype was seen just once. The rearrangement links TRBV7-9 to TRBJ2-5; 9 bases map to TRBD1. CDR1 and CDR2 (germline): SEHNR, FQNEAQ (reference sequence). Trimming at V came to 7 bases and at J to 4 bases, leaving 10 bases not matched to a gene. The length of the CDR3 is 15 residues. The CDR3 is CASIRRDREGETQYF. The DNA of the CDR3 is TGTGCCAGCATCCGCCGGGACAGGGAAGGAGAGACCCAGTACTTC.

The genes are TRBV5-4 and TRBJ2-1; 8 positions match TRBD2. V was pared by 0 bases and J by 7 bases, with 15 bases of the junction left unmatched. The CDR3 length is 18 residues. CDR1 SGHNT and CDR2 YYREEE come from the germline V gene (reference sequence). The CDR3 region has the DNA TGTGCCAGCAGCTTGGAGGGACGGGAGCGGGAGAGGAGTAATGAGCAGTTCTTC. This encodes CASSLEGRERERSNEQFF.

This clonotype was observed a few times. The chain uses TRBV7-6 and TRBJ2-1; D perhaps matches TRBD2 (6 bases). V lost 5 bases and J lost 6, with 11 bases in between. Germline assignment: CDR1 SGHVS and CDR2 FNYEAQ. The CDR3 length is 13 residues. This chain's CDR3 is CASSVTGSNEQFF. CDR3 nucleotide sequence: TGTGCCAGCAGCGTAACCGGGAGCAATGAGCAGTTCTTC.

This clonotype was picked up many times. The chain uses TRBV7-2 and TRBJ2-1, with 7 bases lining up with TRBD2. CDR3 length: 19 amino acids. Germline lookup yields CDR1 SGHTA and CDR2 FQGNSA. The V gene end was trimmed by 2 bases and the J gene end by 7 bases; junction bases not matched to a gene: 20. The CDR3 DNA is TGTGCCAGCAGCTTAATGGGTGGGGCTAGCGGTTCGGGTGTGAATGAGCAGTTCTTC. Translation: CASSLMGGASGSGVNEQFF.

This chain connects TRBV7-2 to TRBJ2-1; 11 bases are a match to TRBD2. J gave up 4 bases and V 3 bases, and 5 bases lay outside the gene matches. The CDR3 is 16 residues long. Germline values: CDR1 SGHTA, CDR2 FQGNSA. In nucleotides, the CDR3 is TGTGCCAGCAGCTTTACTAGCGGGAGAGGATACAATGAGCAGTTCTTC. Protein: CASSFTSGRGYNEQFF.

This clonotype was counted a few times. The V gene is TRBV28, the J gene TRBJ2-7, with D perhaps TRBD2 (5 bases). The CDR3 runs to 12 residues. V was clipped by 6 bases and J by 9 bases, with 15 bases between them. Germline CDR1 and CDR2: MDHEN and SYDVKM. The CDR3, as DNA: TGTGCCAGCAGCCAGAGGGTCCAAGGGCAGTACTTC. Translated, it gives CASSQRVQGQYF.

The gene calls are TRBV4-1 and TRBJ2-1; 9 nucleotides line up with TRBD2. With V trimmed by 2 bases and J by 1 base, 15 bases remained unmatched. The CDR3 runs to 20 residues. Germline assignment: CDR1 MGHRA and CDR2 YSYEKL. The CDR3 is CASSQPTPAGGPKSYNEQFF. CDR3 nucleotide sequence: TGCGCCAGCAGCCAACCAACCCCAGCGGGAGGTCCCAAATCCTACAATGAGCAGTTCTTC.

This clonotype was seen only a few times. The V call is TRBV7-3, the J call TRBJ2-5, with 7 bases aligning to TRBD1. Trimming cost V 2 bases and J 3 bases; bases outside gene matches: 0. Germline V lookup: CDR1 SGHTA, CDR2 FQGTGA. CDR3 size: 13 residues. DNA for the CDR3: TGTGCCAGCAGCTTACAGGGGGAAGAGACCCAGTACTTC. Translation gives CASSLQGEETQYF.

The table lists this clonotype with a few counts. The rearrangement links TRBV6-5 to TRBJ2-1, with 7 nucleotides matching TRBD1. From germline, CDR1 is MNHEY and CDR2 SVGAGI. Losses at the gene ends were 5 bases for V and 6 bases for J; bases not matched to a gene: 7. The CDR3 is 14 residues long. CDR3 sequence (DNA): TGTGCCAGCAGTCGACAGGGAAGCGGCAATGAGCAGTTCTTC. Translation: CASSRQGSGNEQFF.

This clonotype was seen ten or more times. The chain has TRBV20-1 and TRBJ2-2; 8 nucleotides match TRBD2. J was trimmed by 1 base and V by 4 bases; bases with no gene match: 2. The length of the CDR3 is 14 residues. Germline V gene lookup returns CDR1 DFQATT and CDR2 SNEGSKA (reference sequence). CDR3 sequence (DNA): TGCAGTGCTACTAGCGGGTGGAACACCGGGGAGCTGTTTTTT. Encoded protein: CSATSGWNTGELFF.

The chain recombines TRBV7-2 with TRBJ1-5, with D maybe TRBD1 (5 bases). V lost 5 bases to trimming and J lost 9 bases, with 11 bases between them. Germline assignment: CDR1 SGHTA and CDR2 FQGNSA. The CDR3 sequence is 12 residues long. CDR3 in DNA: TGTGCCAGCAGCCCCATGGGGGGGCCCCAGCATTTT. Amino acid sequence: CASSPMGGPQHF.